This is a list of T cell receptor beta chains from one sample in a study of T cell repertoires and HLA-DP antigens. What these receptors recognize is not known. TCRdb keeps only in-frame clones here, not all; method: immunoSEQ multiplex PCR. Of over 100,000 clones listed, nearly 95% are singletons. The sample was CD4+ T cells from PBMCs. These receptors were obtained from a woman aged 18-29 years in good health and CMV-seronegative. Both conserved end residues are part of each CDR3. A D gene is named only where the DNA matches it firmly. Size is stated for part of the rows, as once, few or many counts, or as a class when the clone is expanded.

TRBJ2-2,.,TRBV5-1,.,CASSPWTVGTGELFF,TGCGCCAGCAGCCCGTGGACAGTCGGGACCGGGGAGCTGTTTTTT
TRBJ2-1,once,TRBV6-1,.,CASIRGGVTNEQFF,TGTGCCAGCATCCGTGGAGGGGTCACAAATGAGCAGTTCTTC
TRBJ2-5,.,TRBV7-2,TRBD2,CASSFRVGLDGSRGETQYF,TGTGCCAGCAGCTTTCGGGTGGGACTAGATGGCTCTAGGGGAGAGACCCAGTACTTC
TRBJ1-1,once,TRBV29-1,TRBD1,CSVEGGQGAGTEAFF,TGCAGCGTTGAAGGGGGACAGGGGGCTGGCACTGAAGCTTTCTTT
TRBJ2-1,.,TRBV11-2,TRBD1,CASSSLRHRGSYNEQFF,TGTGCCAGCAGCTCCCTTCGGCACAGGGGCTCCTACAATGAGCAGTTCTTC
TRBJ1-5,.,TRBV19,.,CASSIVPGDQPQHF,TGTGCCAGTAGTATAGTCCCCGGGGATCAGCCCCAGCATTTT
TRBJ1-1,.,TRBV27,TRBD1,CASSPVRGQGLSRTEAFF,TGTGCCAGCAGCCCCGTGAGGGGACAGGGGTTGTCGCGCACTGAAGCTTTCTTT
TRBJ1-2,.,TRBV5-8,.,CASSPNQQFSYTF,TGTGCCAGCAGCCCGAACCAACAGTTTAGCTACACCTTC
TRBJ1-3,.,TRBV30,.,CAWSLGDSGNTIYF,TGTGCCTGGAGTCTCGGAGATTCTGGAAACACCATATATTTT
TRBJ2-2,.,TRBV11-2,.,CASSLDGLTGELFF,TGTGCCAGCAGCTTAGATGGCCTAACCGGGGAGCTGTTTTTT
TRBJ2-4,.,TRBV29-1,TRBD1,CSARDREMYF,TGCAGCGCCCGGGACAGGGAAATGTACTTC
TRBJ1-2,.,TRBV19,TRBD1,CASRGGQGIPSYGYTF,TGTGCCAGTAGAGGCGGACAGGGGATTCCGTCCTATGGCTACACCTTC
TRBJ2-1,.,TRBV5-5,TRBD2,CASSLAGLAGVNEQFF,TGTGCCAGCAGCTTGGCGGGGCTAGCGGGGGTTAATGAGCAGTTCTTC
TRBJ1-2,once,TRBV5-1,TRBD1,CASSYGQGMGYTF,TGCGCCAGCAGCTACGGACAGGGTATGGGCTACACCTTC
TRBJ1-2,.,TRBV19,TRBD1,CASSTGTGVGANYGYTF,TGTGCCAGTAGTACCGGGACAGGGGTAGGGGCTAACTATGGCTACACCTTC
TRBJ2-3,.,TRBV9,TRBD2,CASTPSGSRTDTQYF,TGTGCCAGCACCCCCAGCGGGAGTCGAACAGATACGCAGTATTTT
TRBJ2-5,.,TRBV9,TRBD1,CASSVVLDRVGETQYF,TGTGCCAGCAGCGTAGTCTTGGACAGGGTCGGGGAGACCCAGTACTTC
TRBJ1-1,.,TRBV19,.,CASSIGPRHNEAFF,TGTGCCAGTAGTATAGGCCCCAGACACAACGAAGCTTTCTTT
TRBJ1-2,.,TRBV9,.,CASRRSLGAQYGYTF,TGTGCCAGCAGGCGTAGCCTGGGGGCTCAATATGGCTACACCTTC
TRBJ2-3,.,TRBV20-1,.,CSARESDTQYF,TGCAGTGCTAGAGAAAGCGATACGCAGTATTTT
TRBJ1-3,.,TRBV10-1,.,CASRGHTIYF,TGCGCCAGCAGAGGTCACACCATATATTTT
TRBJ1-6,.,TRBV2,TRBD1,CASNRGRNSPLHF,TGTGCCAGCAACAGGGGGCGAAATTCACCCCTCCACTTT